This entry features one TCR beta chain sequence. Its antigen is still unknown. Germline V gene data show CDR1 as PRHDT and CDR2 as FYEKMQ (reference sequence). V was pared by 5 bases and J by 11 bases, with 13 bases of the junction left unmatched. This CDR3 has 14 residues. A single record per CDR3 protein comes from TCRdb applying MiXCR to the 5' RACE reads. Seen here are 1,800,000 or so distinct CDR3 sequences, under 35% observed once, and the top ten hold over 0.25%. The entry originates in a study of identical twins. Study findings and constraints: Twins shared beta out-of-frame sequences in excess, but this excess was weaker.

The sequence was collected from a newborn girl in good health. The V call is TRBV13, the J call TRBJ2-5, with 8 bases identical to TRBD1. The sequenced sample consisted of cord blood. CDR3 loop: CASSLDRALNDQYF. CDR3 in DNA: TGTGCCAGCAGCCTGGACAGGGCCCTCAACGATCAGTACTTC. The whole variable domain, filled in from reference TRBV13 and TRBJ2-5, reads AAGVIQSPRHLIKEKRETATLKCYPIPRHDTVYWYQQGPGQDPQFLISFYEKMQSDKGSIPDRFSAQQFSDYHSELNMSSLELGDSALYFCASSLDRALNDQYFGPGTRLLVL.